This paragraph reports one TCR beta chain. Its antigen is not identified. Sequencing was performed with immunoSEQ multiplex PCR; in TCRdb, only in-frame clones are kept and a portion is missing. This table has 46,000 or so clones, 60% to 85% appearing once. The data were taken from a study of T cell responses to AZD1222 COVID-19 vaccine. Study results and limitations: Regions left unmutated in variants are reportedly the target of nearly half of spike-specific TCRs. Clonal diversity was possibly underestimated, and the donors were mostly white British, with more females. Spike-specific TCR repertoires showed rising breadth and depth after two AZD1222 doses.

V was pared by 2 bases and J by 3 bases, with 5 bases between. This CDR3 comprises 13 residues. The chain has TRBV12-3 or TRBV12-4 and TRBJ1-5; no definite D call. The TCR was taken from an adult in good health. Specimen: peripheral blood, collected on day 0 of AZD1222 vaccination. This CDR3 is CASSLTPNQPQHF. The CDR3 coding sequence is TGTGCCAGCAGTTTAACCCCCAATCAGCCCCAGCATTTT.